One sample yielded the 15 T cell receptor beta chains listed below, sequenced in a study of identifying expanded T cells in peripheral blood. TCRdb's copy holds only in-frame clones and misses some; the assay was immunoSEQ multiplex PCR. The table has approximately 110,000 clones, 80% to 90% seen once. Sample: blood. All receptors derive from a person aged 18 to 75 in good health.

This rearrangement joins TRBV5-1 to TRBJ2-1; D possibly corresponds to TRBD2 (7 bases). The length of the CDR3 is 14 residues. Germline CDR1 is SGHRS and CDR2 is YFSETQ. The V gene lost 0 bases and the J gene lost 10 bases, with 14 bases spanning the gap. The CDR3 DNA is TGCGCCAGCAGCTTGGTCGGGGGGCGGGACGAGCAGTTCTTC. Amino acids: CASSLVGGRDEQFF. The whole variable domain, remainder taken from reference TRBV5-1 and TRBJ2-1, is KAGVTQTPRYLIKTRGQQVTLSCSPISGHRSVSWYQQTPGQGLQFLFEYFSETQRNKGNFPGRFSGRQFSNSRSEMNVSTLELGDSALYLCASSLVGGRDEQFFGPGTRLTVL.

The V gene is TRBV5-5, the J gene TRBJ2-2; D is perhaps TRBD2 (5 bases). This CDR3 has 16 residues. Per the germline V gene, CDR1 is SGHKS and CDR2 is YYEKEE (reference sequence). Trimming removed 4 bases at V and 5 bases at J, with 18 bases between. The CDR3 bases are TGTGCCAGCAGCCCGGGCGGACCTAGCCCGACCGGGGAGCTGTTTTTT. Residues: CASSPGGPSPTGELFF. Full variable domain (remainder filled in from reference TRBV5-5 and TRBJ2-2): DAGVTQSPTHLIKTRGQQVTLRCSPISGHKSVSWYQQVLGQGPQFIFQYYEKEERGRGNFPDRFSARQFPNYSSELNVNALLLGDSALYLCASSPGGPSPTGELFFGEGSRLTVL.

This clone was counted between two and nine times. This chain links TRBV19 with TRBJ1-2, with a possible D match to TRBD1 (6 bases). Germline assignment: CDR1 LNHDA and CDR2 SQIVND (reference sequence). Trimming took 6 bases from V and 6 from J, leaving 11 bases between them. CDR3 length: 12 residues. The CDR3 nucleotides read TGTGCCAGTAGCCTAACAGGGAATGGCTACACCTTC. Amino acid sequence: CASSLTGNGYTF.

This sequence joins TRBV19 and TRBJ1-2, with a tentative D call TRBD1 (5 bases). CDR3 length equals 13 residues. V was clipped by 3 bases and J by 2 bases, with 7 bases between them. Germline V lookup: CDR1 LNHDA, CDR2 SQIVND (reference sequence). The CDR3 protein is CASSIDSNYGYTF. Written as DNA, the CDR3 is TGTGCCAGTAGTATCGACAGCAACTATGGCTACACCTTC.

The chain couples TRBV27 to TRBJ2-7; 7 bases are shared with TRBD1. With V trimmed by 5 bases and J by 3 bases, 4 bases remained unmatched. CDR1 is MNHEY and CDR2 is SMNVEV in the germline V gene (reference sequence). The CDR3 totals 13 residues. The CDR3 DNA follows: TGTGCCAGCAGTGGGACAGTGAGCTACGAGCAGTACTTC. It is translated as CASSGTVSYEQYF.

V gene TRBV11-2 combines with J gene TRBJ2-7; D is possibly TRBD2 (5 bases). CDR3 length equals 13 residues. Germline lookup yields CDR1 SGHAT and CDR2 FQNNGV. The germline V and J ends were trimmed by 0 bases and 9 bases, with 12 bases remaining between them. The CDR3 region is CASSLDWELGQYF. In nucleotides, the CDR3 is TGTGCCAGCAGCTTAGATTGGGAGTTGGGGCAGTACTTC.

The V call is TRBV7-2, the J call TRBJ2-3; D is unclear. V gave up 5 bases and J gave up 10 bases, with 13 bases separating them. Germline lookup yields CDR1 SGHTA and CDR2 FQGNSA. The CDR3 covers 12 residues. In DNA, the CDR3 is TGTGCCAGCAGCCAAGGTCCGGGTCCGCAGTATTTT. It encodes CASSQGPGPQYF.

The chain has TRBV6-5 and TRBJ1-6; 9 nucleotides align to TRBD1. CDR1 MNHEY and CDR2 SVGAGI come from the germline V gene. This CDR3 is built from 15 residues. V shed 6 bases and J 9 bases; nucleotides not matched to a gene: 9. Written as DNA, the CDR3 is TGTGCCAGCAGCCAAGGGACAGGGCCGGGTTCACCCCTCCACTTT. Translation gives CASSQGTGPGSPLHF.

This chain uses TRBV19 with TRBJ2-3, with D perhaps TRBD1 (6 bases). V lost 1 base and J 2 bases, leaving 13 bases between the germline ends. This CDR3 contains 16 residues. Germline values: CDR1 LNHDA, CDR2 SQIVND (reference sequence). CDR3 sequence (DNA): TGTGCCAGTAGTATAGCCGGACAGCATAACACAGATACGCAGTATTTT. Translating it yields CASSIAGQHNTDTQYF.

This chain joins TRBV6-7 and TRBJ2-7; no clear D gene. TRBV6-7 is filed as an ORF, its function uncertain. V gave up 4 bases and J gave up 5 bases, with 21 bases separating them. This CDR3 is built from 16 residues. In nucleotides, the CDR3 is TGTGCCAGCAGTTGGGATTTTTCTTTTACTAACCACGAGCAGTACTTC. Translation gives CASSWDFSFTNHEQYF.

The J gene is TRBJ2-7, the V gene TRBV2; D possibly corresponds to TRBD2 (6 bases). V lost 8 bases and J lost 0, with 14 bases in between. Per germline, CDR1 SNHLY and CDR2 FYNNEI. This CDR3 has 14 amino acids. The CDR3 reads CASYFRGSSYEQYF. CDR3 DNA: TGTGCCAGCTATTTCCGGGGGTCCTCCTACGAGCAGTACTTC.

V usage is TRBV6-5 and J usage is TRBJ2-7, with D uncertain. Trimming pared 7 bases from V and 1 base from J, leaving 17 bases between. This CDR3 is built from 15 residues. The germline V gene encodes CDR1 MNHEY and CDR2 SVGAGI. The CDR3 spells CASNPTPFRSYEQYF. The CDR3 DNA sequence: TGTGCCAGCAACCCTACCCCATTTCGTTCCTACGAGCAGTACTTC.

The gene calls are TRBV6-1 and TRBJ2-5; D possibly corresponds to TRBD1 (6 bases). CDR1 and CDR2 from the germline V gene are MNHNS and SASEGT. V was pared by 0 bases and J by 3 bases, with 14 bases between. The CDR3 extends over 16 amino acids. CDR3 in DNA: TGTGCCAGCAGTGAAGCGGTGGGTAACAGGGAAGAGACCCAGTACTTC. This gives the protein CASSEAVGNREETQYF.

The gene calls are TRBV25-1 and TRBJ1-1; D is unresolved. Germline values: CDR1 MGHDK, CDR2 SYGVNS. V dropped 3 bases and J dropped 2 bases, with 10 bases sitting between them. This CDR3 region has 14 residues. For the CDR3, the DNA is TGTGCCAGCAGTGATCCGAGGAGTAACACTGAAGCTTTCTTT. Encoded protein: CASSDPRSNTEAFF.

V and J are TRBV6-1 and TRBJ1-5, with D maybe TRBD1 (5 bases). The CDR3 runs 15 residues. Trimming pared 6 bases from V and 0 bases from J, leaving 12 bases between. Per germline, CDR1 MNHNS and CDR2 SASEGT. The CDR3: CASSSQVSSNQPQHF. DNA for the CDR3: TGTGCCAGCAGCTCACAGGTATCTAGCAATCAGCCCCAGCATTTT.